One sample yielded the 10 T cell receptor beta chains listed below, sequenced in a study of blood T cell repertoires in COVID-19. Assay used: immunoSEQ multiplex PCR; TCRdb lists only in-frame clones, some missing. The sample lists tens of thousands of clones; under 90% were seen once. The sample was peripheral blood. The receptors derive from a woman aged 70-85 years with acute or convalescent COVID-19.

This rearrangement joins TRBV19 to TRBJ1-1, with a tentative D call TRBD1 (6 bases). CDR3 size: 16 residues. Germline V gives CDR1 LNHDA, CDR2 SQIVND (reference sequence). With 3 bases removed from V and 2 bases from J, the gap between germline ends came to 16 bases. The DNA for the CDR3 is TGTGCCAGTAGTATTGGTCAGGGGCTCGGAAACACTGAAGCTTTCTTT. Its translation: CASSIGQGLGNTEAFF.

This chain connects TRBV29-1 to TRBJ1-1; no clear D. From germline, CDR1 is SQVTM and CDR2 ANQGSEA. Trimming shortened V by 4 bases and J by 1 base, and 13 bases separated the two germline ends. This CDR3 has 14 amino acids. CDR3 residues: CSVGKGVGNTEAFF. As DNA, the CDR3 is TGCAGCGTTGGGAAGGGAGTCGGGAACACTGAAGCTTTCTTT. The full variable domain, its missing parts supplied by reference TRBV29-1 and TRBJ1-1, is SAVISQKPSRDICQRGTSLTIQCQVDSQVTMMFWYRQQPGQSLTLIATANQGSEATYESGFVIDKFPISRPNLTFSTLTVSNMSPEDSSIYLCSVGKGVGNTEAFFGQGTRLTVV.

V is TRBV19 and J is TRBJ2-2, with TRBD1 matching over 10 bases. Per the germline V gene, CDR1 is LNHDA and CDR2 is SQIVND (reference sequence). This CDR3 has 13 residues. V shed 10 bases, J shed 7 bases, and the junction held 6 bases outside the gene matches. In nucleotides, the CDR3 is TGTGCCACCCGACAGGGGGCGAGCGGGGAGCTGTTTTTT. Translation: CATRQGASGELFF.

The rearrangement uses TRBV2 and TRBJ2-5; 11 nucleotides agree with TRBD2. Per germline, CDR1 SNHLY and CDR2 FYNNEI. The CDR3 is 20 residues long. V was pared by 5 bases and J by 5 bases, with 22 bases of the junction left unmatched. The CDR3 loop is CASSFYLLAGGRGEGETQYF. The CDR3 DNA sequence: TGTGCCAGCAGTTTCTACCTTCTAGCGGGGGGCCGCGGCGAAGGGGAGACCCAGTACTTC.

V is TRBV4-2 and J is TRBJ1-6, with 9 nucleotides matching TRBD1. Germline V gene data show CDR1 as LGHNA and CDR2 as YNFKEQ. The CDR3 has 16 residues. Germline trimming cut 5 bases from V and 7 bases from J; bases unmatched to any gene: 9. The chain's CDR3 is CASSEKDRGMNSPLHF. The CDR3 DNA follows: TGTGCCAGCAGCGAAAAGGACAGGGGAATGAATTCACCCCTCCACTTT.

The chain uses TRBV6-5 and TRBJ2-5, with TRBD1 as a possible D gene (6 bases). The CDR3 sequence is 15 residues long. CDR1 is MNHEY and CDR2 is SVGAGI in the germline V gene. V lost 2 bases and J lost 5, with 15 bases in between. The CDR3 loop reads CASSYGRGSRETQYF. CDR3 sequence (DNA): TGTGCCAGCAGTTACGGCAGGGGATCTCGGGAGACCCAGTACTTC.

The chain links TRBV7-9 to TRBJ2-5; 9 bases match TRBD2. Germline CDR1 and CDR2: SEHNR and FQNEAQ (reference sequence). CDR3 length: 16 residues. The trim removed 5 bases at V and 2 bases at J, leaving 9 bases unmatched. CDR3 nucleotides: TGTGCCAGCAGCGTCCGGGGTCTAGCGGGGCAAGAGACCCAGTACTTC. It is translated as CASSVRGLAGQETQYF.

The gene calls are TRBV5-4 and TRBJ1-4; D is ambiguous. Looked up from germline, CDR1 is SGHNT and CDR2 is YYREEE (reference sequence). The CDR3 totals 16 residues. V lost 2 bases and J 3 bases, leaving 14 bases between the germline ends. Here the CDR3 DNA reads TGTGCCAGCAGCTTAAGTGCGTCAATCTCTAATGAAAAACTGTTTTTT. This gives the protein CASSLSASISNEKLFF.

This chain links TRBV19 with TRBJ2-2, with 15 positions matching TRBD2. The germline gives CDR1 LNHDA, CDR2 SQIVND (reference sequence). J gave up 8 bases and V 6 bases, and 7 bases lay outside the gene matches. CDR3 length equals 16 residues. In DNA form, the CDR3 reads TGTGCCAGTAGCATCGGACTAGCGGGGGGGCCGGGGGAGCTGTTTTTT. It is translated as CASSIGLAGGPGELFF.

The chain uses TRBV7-2 and TRBJ1-3, with D tentatively TRBD1 (5 bases). Trimming removed 2 bases from V and 0 bases from J, with 11 bases in between. CDR1 SGHTA and CDR2 FQGNSA come from the germline V gene. CDR3 length: 16 amino acids. Here the CDR3 DNA reads TGTGCCAGCAGCTTACAGGGTACCAACTCTGGAAACACCATATATTTT. This encodes CASSLQGTNSGNTIYF.